Listed here are 3 T cell receptor beta chains from one sample, sequenced in a study of blood T cell repertoires in COVID-19. Measured with immunoSEQ multiplex PCR; TCRdb has only the in-frame clones, and not every one. The sample includes under 200,000 clones, 82% of them seen just once. Sequencing was performed on PBMCs or T cells enriched from blood (not recorded which). These TCRs come from a woman aged 60 to 75 with acute COVID-19.

This clone turned up a few times. The chain combines TRBV10-1 with TRBJ1-2; 7 positions agree with TRBD1. J was trimmed by 2 bases and V by 5 bases; bases with no gene match: 5. The CDR3 consists of 14 residues. Germline CDR1 reads WNHNN; CDR2 reads SYGVQD (reference sequence). CDR3 in amino acids: CASSPGQINYGYTF. The CDR3 DNA sequence: TGCGCCAGCAGTCCGGGACAGATCAACTATGGCTACACCTTC.

The chain couples TRBV4-1 to TRBJ1-4, with D perhaps TRBD1 (5 bases). The ends were cut back, 0 bases at V and 8 bases at J, with 16 bases in the middle. CDR1 MGHRA and CDR2 YSYEKL come from the germline V gene. This CDR3 comprises 16 residues. CDR3 sequence reads: CASSQDQGRVGEKLFF. The CDR3 region has the DNA TGCGCCAGCAGCCAAGATCAGGGCAGGGTGGGCGAAAAACTGTTTTTT.

The CDR3 nucleotides are TGTGCCAGCAGCCCCGGACAGGGACGTTACTATGGCTACACCTTC. Translated, it gives CASSPGQGRYYGYTF. This sequence joins TRBV7-2 and TRBJ1-2; 8 positions agree with TRBD1. CDR3 length: 15 residues. After removal of 5 bases from V and 3 bases from J, the junction contained 8 bases not matched to a gene. The germline V gene encodes CDR1 SGHTA and CDR2 FQGNSA. The full variable domain, in which reference TRBV7-2 and TRBJ1-2 provide the parts outside the CDR3, is GAGVSQSPSNKVTEKGKDVELRCDPISGHTALYWYRQSLGQGLEFLIYFQGNSAPDKSGLPSDRFSAERTGGSVSTLTIQRTQQEDSAVYLCASSPGQGRYYGYTFGSGTRLTVV.